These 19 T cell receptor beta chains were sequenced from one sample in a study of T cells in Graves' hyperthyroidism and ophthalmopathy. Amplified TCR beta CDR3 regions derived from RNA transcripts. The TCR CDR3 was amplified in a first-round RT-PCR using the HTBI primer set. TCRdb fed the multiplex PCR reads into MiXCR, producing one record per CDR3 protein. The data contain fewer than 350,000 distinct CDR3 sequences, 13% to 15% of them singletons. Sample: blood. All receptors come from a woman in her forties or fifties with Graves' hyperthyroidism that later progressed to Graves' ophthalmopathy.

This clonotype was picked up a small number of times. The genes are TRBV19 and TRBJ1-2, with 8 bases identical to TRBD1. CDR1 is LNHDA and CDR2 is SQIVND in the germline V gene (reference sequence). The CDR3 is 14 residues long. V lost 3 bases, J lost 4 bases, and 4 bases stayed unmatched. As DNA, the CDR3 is TGTGCCAGTAGTATGGACAGGGTGGCCTATGGCTACACCTTC. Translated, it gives CASSMDRVAYGYTF.

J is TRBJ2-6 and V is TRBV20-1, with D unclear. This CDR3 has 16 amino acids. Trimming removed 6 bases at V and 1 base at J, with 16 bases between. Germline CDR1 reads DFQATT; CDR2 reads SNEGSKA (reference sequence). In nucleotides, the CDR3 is TGCAGTGCCCGTCTTCCGCGAATTTCTGGGGCCAACGTCCTGACTTTC. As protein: CSARLPRISGANVLTF.

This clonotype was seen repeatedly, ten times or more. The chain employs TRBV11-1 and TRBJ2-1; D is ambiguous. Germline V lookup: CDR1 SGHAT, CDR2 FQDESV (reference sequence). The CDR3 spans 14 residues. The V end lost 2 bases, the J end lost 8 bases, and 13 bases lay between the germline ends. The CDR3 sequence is CASSLWQTGHEQFF. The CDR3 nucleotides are TGTGCCAGCAGCTTATGGCAAACCGGGCATGAGCAGTTCTTC.

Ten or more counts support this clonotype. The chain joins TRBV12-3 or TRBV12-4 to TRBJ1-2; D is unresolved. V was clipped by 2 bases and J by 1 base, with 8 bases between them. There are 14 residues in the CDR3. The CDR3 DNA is TGTGCCAGCAGTTTACACAGCCTTAACTATGGCTACACCTTC. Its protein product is CASSLHSLNYGYTF.

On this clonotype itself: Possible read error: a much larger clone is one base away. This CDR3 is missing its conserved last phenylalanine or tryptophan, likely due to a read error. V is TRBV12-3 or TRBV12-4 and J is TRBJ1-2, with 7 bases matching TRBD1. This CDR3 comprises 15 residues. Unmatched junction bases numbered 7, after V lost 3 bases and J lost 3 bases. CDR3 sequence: CASSFRGRPDYGYTI. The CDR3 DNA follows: TGTGCCAGCAGTTTTAGGGGGCGCCCAGACTATGGCTACACCATC.

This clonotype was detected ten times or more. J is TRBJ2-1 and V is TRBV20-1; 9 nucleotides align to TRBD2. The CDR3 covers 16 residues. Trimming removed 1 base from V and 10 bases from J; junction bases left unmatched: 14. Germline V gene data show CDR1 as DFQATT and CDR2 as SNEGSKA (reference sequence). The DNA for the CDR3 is TGCAGTGCTAGAGGGGGTACTAGCGGGCCCTTCGTGGAGCAGTTCTTC. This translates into CSARGGTSGPFVEQFF.

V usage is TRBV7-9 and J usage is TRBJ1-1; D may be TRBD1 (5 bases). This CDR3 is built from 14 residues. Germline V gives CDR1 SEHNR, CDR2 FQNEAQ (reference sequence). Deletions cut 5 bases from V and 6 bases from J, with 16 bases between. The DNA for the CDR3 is TGTGCCAGCAGCCACCAGAATCTAGGGGCTGAAGCTTTCTTT. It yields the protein CASSHQNLGAEAFF.

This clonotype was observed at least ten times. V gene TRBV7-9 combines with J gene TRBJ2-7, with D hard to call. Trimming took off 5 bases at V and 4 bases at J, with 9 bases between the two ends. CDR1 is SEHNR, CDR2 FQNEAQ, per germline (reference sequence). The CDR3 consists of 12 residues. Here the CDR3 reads CASSAEVYEQYF. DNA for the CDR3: TGTGCCAGCAGCGCGGAAGTTTACGAGCAGTACTTC. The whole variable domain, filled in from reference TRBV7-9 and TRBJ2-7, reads DTGVSQNPRHKITKRGQNVTFRCDPISEHNRLYWYRQTLGQGPEFLTYFQNEAQLEKSRLLSDRFSAERPKGSFSTLEIQRTEQGDSAMYLCASSAEVYEQYFGPGTRLTVT.

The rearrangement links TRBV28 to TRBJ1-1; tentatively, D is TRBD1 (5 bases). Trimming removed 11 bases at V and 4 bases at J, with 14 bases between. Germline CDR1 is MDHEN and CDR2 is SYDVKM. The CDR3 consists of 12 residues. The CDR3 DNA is TGTGCCGCGGGGGGTGAGAGCACTGAAGCTTTCTTT. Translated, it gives CAAGGESTEAFF. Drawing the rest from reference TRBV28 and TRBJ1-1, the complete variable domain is DVKVTQSSRYLVKRTGEKVFLECVQDMDHENMFWYRQDPGLGLRLIYFSYDVKMKEKGDIPEGYSVSREKKERFSLILESASTNQTSMYLCAAGGESTEAFFGQGTRLTVV.

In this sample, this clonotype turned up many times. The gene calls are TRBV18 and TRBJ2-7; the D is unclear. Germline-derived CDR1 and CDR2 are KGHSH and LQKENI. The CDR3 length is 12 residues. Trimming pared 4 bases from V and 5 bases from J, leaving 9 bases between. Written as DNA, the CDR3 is TGTGCCAGCTCACTCCCTCAGGACGAGCAGTACTTC. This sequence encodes CASSLPQDEQYF.

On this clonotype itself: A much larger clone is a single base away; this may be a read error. The CDR3 DNA follows: TGTGCCTGGAGTGTACCACAACTCAACGAGCAGTACTTC. The encoded protein is CAWSVPQLNEQYF. The gene calls are TRBV30 and TRBJ2-7; the D is unclear. The CDR3 has 13 amino acids. Per germline, CDR1 GTSNPN and CDR2 SVGIG (reference sequence). The V end was cut by 0 bases, the J end by 5 bases, with 11 bases between.

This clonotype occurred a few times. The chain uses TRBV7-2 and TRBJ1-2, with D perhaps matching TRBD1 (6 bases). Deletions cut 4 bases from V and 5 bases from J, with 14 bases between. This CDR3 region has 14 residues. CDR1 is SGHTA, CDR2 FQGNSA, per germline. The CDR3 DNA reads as TGTGCCAGCAGCTCCTATTCCCAGGGGTATGGCTACACCTTC. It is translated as CASSSYSQGYGYTF.

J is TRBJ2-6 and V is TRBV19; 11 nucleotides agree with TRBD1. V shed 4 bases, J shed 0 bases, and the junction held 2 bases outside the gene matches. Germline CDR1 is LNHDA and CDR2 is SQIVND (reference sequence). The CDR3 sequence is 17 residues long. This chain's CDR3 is CASSRTGGASGANVLTF. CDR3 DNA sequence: TGTGCCAGTAGTAGGACAGGGGGCGCCTCTGGGGCCAACGTCCTGACTTTC.

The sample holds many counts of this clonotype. DNA for the CDR3: TGTGCCAGCGGACTGGAGGTTTACAATGAGCAGTTCTTC. It encodes CASGLEVYNEQFF. The chain combines TRBV7-6 with TRBJ2-1; TRBD2 is a possible D gene (5 bases). V was pared by 8 bases and J by 4 bases, with 12 bases between. This CDR3 spans 13 amino acids. Germline CDR1 and CDR2: SGHVS and FNYEAQ.

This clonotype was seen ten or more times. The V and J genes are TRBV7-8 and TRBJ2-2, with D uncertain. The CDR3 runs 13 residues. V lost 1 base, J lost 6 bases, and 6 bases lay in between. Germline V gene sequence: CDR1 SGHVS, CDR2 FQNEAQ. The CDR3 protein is CASSLGDSGELFF. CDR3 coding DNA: TGTGCCAGCAGCTTAGGCGACTCCGGGGAGCTGTTTTTT. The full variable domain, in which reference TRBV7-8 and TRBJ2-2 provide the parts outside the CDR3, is GAGVSQSPRYKVAKRGQDVALRCDPISGHVSLFWYQQALGQGPEFLTYFQNEAQLDKSGLPSDRFFAERPEGSVSTLKIQRTQQEDSAVYLCASSLGDSGELFFGEGSRLTVL.

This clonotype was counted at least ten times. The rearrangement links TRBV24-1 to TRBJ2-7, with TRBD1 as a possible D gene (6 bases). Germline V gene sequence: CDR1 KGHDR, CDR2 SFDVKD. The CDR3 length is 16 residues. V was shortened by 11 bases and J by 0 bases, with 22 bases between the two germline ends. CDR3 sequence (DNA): TGTGCCAGAGGACAGAAGAAGAATCGCAGCTCCTACGAGCAGTACTTC. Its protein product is CARGQKKNRSSYEQYF.

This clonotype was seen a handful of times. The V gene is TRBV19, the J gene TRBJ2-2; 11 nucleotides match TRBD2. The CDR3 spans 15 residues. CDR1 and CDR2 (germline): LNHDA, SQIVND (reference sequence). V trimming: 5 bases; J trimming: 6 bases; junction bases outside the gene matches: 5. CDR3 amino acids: CASSLLAGVPGELFF. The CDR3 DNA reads TGTGCCAGTAGTCTACTAGCGGGAGTCCCCGGGGAGCTGTTTTTT.

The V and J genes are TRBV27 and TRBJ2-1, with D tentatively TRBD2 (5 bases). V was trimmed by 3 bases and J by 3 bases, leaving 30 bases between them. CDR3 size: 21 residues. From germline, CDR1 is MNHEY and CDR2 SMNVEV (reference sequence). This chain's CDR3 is CASSFVRGVYNFMAIYNEQFF. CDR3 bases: TGTGCCAGCAGTTTTGTCCGGGGTGTCTACAATTTCATGGCTATCTACAATGAGCAGTTCTTC.

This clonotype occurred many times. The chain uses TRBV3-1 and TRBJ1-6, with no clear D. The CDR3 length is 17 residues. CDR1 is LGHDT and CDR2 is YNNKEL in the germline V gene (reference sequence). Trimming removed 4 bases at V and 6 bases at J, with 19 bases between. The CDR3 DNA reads TGTGCCAGCAGCCGGCTGAGGGTCACAGTCCCTAATTCACCCCTCCACTTT. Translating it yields CASSRLRVTVPNSPLHF.